The 5 T cell receptor beta chains below were found in one sample sequenced in a study of regulatory T cells in long-lasting Graves disease listed by TCRdb under 2021. Library preparation was by multiplex PCR. The sequencing machine was an Illumina HiSeq 4000. TCR beta libraries were built with iRepertoire HTBI primers and Arm-PCR amplification of CDR3 regions. The raw public data were reprocessed by TCRdb itself: fastp quality trimming at Q25, MiXCR clonotype calling, in-frame beta chains only. Rows merge per CDR3 protein into single entries with the most common DNA and genes. In all, the sample holds about 430,000 distinct CDR3 sequences, and 15% of those were seen once. Under 9% of the sample lies in the top ten. This specimen's time point label, per the study, means: newly diagnosed GD, antithyroid drugs for less than 3 months. For both TCR sequencing and RNA sequencing, RNA was extracted from PBMCs in TRIzol.

This sample was shared with a second study, whose subject was T cells in Graves' hyperthyroidism and ophthalmopathy.

Material: peripheral blood mononuclear cells (PBMCs), obtained at new diagnosis, from a patient treated with antithyroid drugs. Receptors originate from a woman aged 35 to 49 with Graves disease. Donor details come from another sample of the same person, matched by shared clones.

This clonotype was observed a few times. This chain's CDR3 is CASSVTGNQPQHF. DNA for the CDR3: TGTGCCAGCAGCGTGACAGGGAATCAGCCCCAGCATTTT. The chain combines TRBV2 with TRBJ1-5; 7 bases are a match to TRBD1. The CDR3 totals 13 residues. Losses at the gene ends were 6 bases for V and 4 bases for J; bases not matched to a gene: 3. Germline lookup yields CDR1 SNHLY and CDR2 FYNNEI.

The chain links TRBV12-3 or TRBV12-4 to TRBJ1-4, with TRBD1 as a possible D gene (5 bases). The length of the CDR3 is 16 residues. V was cut by 6 bases and J by 4 bases, with 18 bases left in between. DNA of the CDR3: TGTGCCAGCAGCCCGACAGAGGGAGGGGATAATGAAAAACTGTTTTTT. It encodes CASSPTEGGDNEKLFF.

The genes are TRBV14 and TRBJ1-6, with 7 bases lining up with TRBD1. V trimming: 2 bases; J trimming: 9 bases; junction bases outside the gene matches: 10. Germline V gives CDR1 SGHDN, CDR2 FVKESK. This CDR3 region has 16 residues. CDR3 sequence (DNA): TGTGCCAGCAGCCAACGAGGGGGCATGGGGTTTTCACCCCTCCACTTT. Residues: CASSQRGGMGFSPLHF. The full variable domain, completed using reference TRBV14 and TRBJ1-6, is EAGVTQFPSHSVIEKGQTVTLRCDPISGHDNLYWYRRVMGKEIKFLLHFVKESKQDESGMPNNRFLAERTGGTYSTLKVQPAELEDSGVYFCASSQRGGMGFSPLHFGNGTRLTVT.

In this sample, this clonotype turned up many times. The chain uses TRBV12-5 and TRBJ1-4, with 9 bases identical to TRBD1. Germline assignment: CDR1 LGHNT and CDR2 FRNRAP. Unmatched junction bases numbered 7, after V lost 6 bases and J lost 8 bases. CDR3 length equals 14 residues. The CDR3 DNA reads as TGTGCTAGTGGACGGACAGGGGCCTCAGAAAAACTGTTTTTT. Protein sequence: CASGRTGASEKLFF.

The chain recombines TRBV10-3 with TRBJ1-5, with D possibly TRBD1 on 6 matching bases. V shed 2 bases and J shed 8 bases, with 16 bases lying between them. CDR1 is ENHRY and CDR2 is SYGVKD in the germline V gene. The CDR3 totals 15 residues. The chain's CDR3 is CAISEEPGGLEPQHF. The CDR3 DNA is TGTGCCATCAGTGAGGAACCCGGGGGCCTCGAGCCCCAGCATTTT.